A single sample is the source of the 19 T cell receptor beta chains below, sequenced in a study of Graves' ophthalmopathy and Graves' hyperthyroidism. Scientists amplified the TCR beta CDR3 regions from RNA transcripts. An initial RT-PCR round employing HTBI primers preceded a second-round multiplex PCR. TCRdb fed the multiplex PCR reads into MiXCR, producing one record per CDR3 protein. The data hold around 660,000 distinct CDR3 sequences, with roughly two fifths observed a single time. Sequenced material: peripheral blood. These receptor sequences come from an adult man with Graves' ophthalmopathy.

J is TRBJ1-2 and V is TRBV30; D might be TRBD1 (5 bases). Trimming stripped 3 bases from V and 1 base from J, with 9 bases between. Germline CDR1 GTSNPN, CDR2 SVGIG (reference sequence). This CDR3 has 13 amino acids. This CDR3 is CAWRAGRNYGYTF. DNA for the CDR3: TGTGCCTGGAGGGCAGGGCGTAACTATGGCTACACCTTC.

A note on this clonotype: Being one base from a much bigger clone, this may be a read error. This chain connects TRBV12-3 or TRBV12-4 to TRBJ1-3; D gene uncertain. The CDR3 is made up of 11 amino acids. The V end lost 5 bases, the J end lost 9 bases, and 8 bases lay between the germline ends. The CDR3 spells CASSRERTIYF. The CDR3 nucleotides are TGTGCCAGCAGTCGCGAGCGCACCATATATTTT.

This chain links TRBV19 with TRBJ2-3; no firm D call. Germline CDR1 is LNHDA and CDR2 is SQIVND (reference sequence). The CDR3 is 12 amino acids. V dropped 7 bases and J dropped 6 bases, with 11 bases sitting between them. The CDR3 protein is CASNDRLDTQYF. As DNA, the CDR3 is TGTGCCAGTAATGACCGGCTCGATACGCAGTATTTT.

This clonotype appeared a single time. V usage is TRBV29-1 and J usage is TRBJ2-7; D is perhaps TRBD1 (5 bases). The CDR3 consists of 10 residues. V gave up 6 bases and J gave up 9 bases, with 12 bases separating them. Looked up from germline, CDR1 is SQVTM and CDR2 is ANQGSEA. The CDR3 reads CSVSRQGQYF. In DNA form, the CDR3 reads TGCAGCGTCTCCAGGCAGGGGCAGTACTTC.

This clonotype was detected a few times. V usage is TRBV12-5 and J usage is TRBJ1-1; D is undetermined. Germline CDR1 reads LGHNT; CDR2 reads FRNRAP. The CDR3 has 13 residues. V dropped 1 base and J dropped 1 base, with 4 bases sitting between them. The CDR3 DNA follows: TGTGCTAGTGGTTTGGCACAGAACACTGAAGCTTTCTTT. This translates into CASGLAQNTEAFF.

The genes are TRBV15 and TRBJ1-1, with 8 bases that match TRBD1. Germline-derived CDR1 and CDR2 are LNHNV and YYDKDF (reference sequence). V lost 4 bases to trimming and J lost 0 bases; unmatched junction nucleotides: 7. The CDR3 runs 16 residues. CDR3 residues: CATSTPGGGLNTEAFF. The CDR3 DNA reads as TGTGCCACCAGCACTCCAGGGGGCGGCTTGAACACTGAAGCTTTCTTT.

Points on this clonotype: A much larger clone differs from this one at a single base, so this may be a read error. The chain recombines TRBV4-1 with TRBJ1-5; D remains unclear. CDR1 and CDR2 from the germline V gene are MGHRA and YSYEKL. This CDR3 comprises 16 residues. V lost 1 base and J 3 bases, leaving 13 bases between the germline ends. Written as DNA, the CDR3 is TGCGCCAGCAGCCAAGCAGGTGCTGGGAACAATCAGCCCCAGCATTTT. Translating it yields CASSQAGAGNNQPQHF.

The chain carries TRBV19 and TRBJ2-7; 7 bases are shared with TRBD1. This CDR3 comprises 15 residues. From germline, CDR1 is LNHDA and CDR2 SQIVND (reference sequence). J gave up 6 bases and V 2 bases, and 10 bases lay outside the gene matches. The CDR3 here is CASSILDRDDCEQYF. The CDR3 bases are TGTGCCAGTAGTATATTAGACAGGGACGACTGCGAGCAGTACTTC. Based on the CDR3 plus reference TRBV19 and TRBJ2-7, the full variable domain is DGGITQSPKYLFRKEGQNVTLSCEQNLNHDAMYWYRQDPGQGLRLIYYSQIVNDFQKGDIAEGYSVSREKKESFPLTVTSAQKNPTAFYLCASSILDRDDCEQYFGPGTRLTVT.

The V gene is TRBV7-2, the J gene TRBJ2-3; the D is unclear. CDR1 SGHTA and CDR2 FQGNSA come from the germline V gene. This CDR3 region has 14 residues. Trimming took 1 base from V and 4 from J, leaving 9 bases between them. DNA for the CDR3: TGTGCCAGCAGCTTAGGTGGCGGATCAGATACGCAGTATTTT. Its protein is CASSLGGGSDTQYF.

There are many counts of this clonotype. V and J are TRBV5-6 and TRBJ2-5; D possibly uses TRBD1 or TRBD2 (7 bases each). The CDR3 contains 15 residues. Germline CDR1 and CDR2: SGHDT and YYEEEE. With 4 bases removed from V and 5 bases from J, the gap between germline ends came to 18 bases. As DNA, the CDR3 is TGTGCCAGCAGCAAGCAGGGGGACTATGGGGAGACCCAGTACTTC. Encoded protein: CASSKQGDYGETQYF.

Note on this clonotype: A read error is likely, as this CDR3 ends without the conserved phenylalanine or tryptophan. This chain links TRBV20-1 with TRBJ2-5; 7 positions agree with TRBD2. Germline V CDR1 and CDR2: DFQATT, SNEGSKA (reference sequence). After removal of 3 bases from V and 4 bases from J, the junction contained 5 bases not matched to a gene. This CDR3 has 13 residues. CDR3 loop: CSARTSGIETQYC. The CDR3 region has the DNA TGCAGTGCTAGGACGAGCGGGATAGAGACCCAGTACTGC.

This clonotype was detected many times. The V and J genes are TRBV24-1 and TRBJ2-7; 10 bases fit TRBD2. The germline V gene encodes CDR1 KGHDR and CDR2 SFDVKD. The CDR3 length is 16 residues. The junction had 5 bases not matched to a gene; V was cut back by 2 bases and J by 2 bases. The CDR3 spells CATSDSRLAGAYEQYF. CDR3 DNA sequence: TGTGCCACCAGTGATTCGAGGCTAGCGGGGGCCTACGAGCAGTACTTC.

Regarding this clonotype: It may be a read error: a sequence one base away is much more abundant. V is TRBV25-1 and J is TRBJ2-7, with TRBD2 identical over 7 bases. Trimming removed 6 bases from V and 0 bases from J; junction bases left unmatched: 8. The CDR3 covers 15 residues. Germline V gives CDR1 MGHDK, CDR2 SYGVNS. CDR3 sequence reads: CASSQSTGGSYEQYF. The CDR3 DNA is TGTGCCAGCAGCCAAAGTACGGGGGGCTCCTACGAGCAGTACTTC.

At least ten counts were recorded for this clonotype. J is TRBJ2-2 and V is TRBV7-2, with a tentative D call TRBD1 (6 bases). The CDR3 runs 16 residues. The germline V and J ends were trimmed by 3 bases and 6 bases, with 17 bases remaining between them. CDR1 is SGHTA, CDR2 FQGNSA, per germline. CDR3 protein: CASSLGPRGEAGELFF. The CDR3 nucleotides read TGTGCCAGCAGCTTGGGTCCCAGGGGAGAGGCCGGGGAGCTGTTTTTT.

This clonotype was found many times. The chain combines TRBV11-2 with TRBJ1-5; D is unresolved. Germline CDR1 and CDR2: SGHAT and FQNNGV. The CDR3 extends over 15 amino acids. Trimming stripped 4 bases from V and 5 bases from J, with 15 bases between. The CDR3 DNA reads as TGTGCCAGCAGCTCGACGGCAGGCTTTGATCAGCCCCAGCATTTT. It yields the protein CASSSTAGFDQPQHF.

As for this clonotype: This may come from a read error, since a much larger clone is one base off. This sequence joins TRBV19 and TRBJ1-2; no firm D call. Germline CDR1 and CDR2: LNHDA and SQIVND (reference sequence). CDR3 length: 15 amino acids. The V end was cut by 2 bases, the J end by 9 bases, with 19 bases between. CDR3 bases: TGTGCCAGTAGTATATCCAGGTCCCAGGCTAAAAGCTACACCTTC. This gives the protein CASSISRSQAKSYTF.

The sample holds a few counts of this clonotype. CDR3: CASSIWGVRGFTGELFF. CDR3 nucleotide sequence: TGTGCCAGTAGTATCTGGGGGGTTAGGGGTTTCACCGGGGAGCTGTTTTTT. This rearrangement joins TRBV19 to TRBJ2-2; perhaps TRBD2 as D (6 bases). Germline V gene data show CDR1 as LNHDA and CDR2 as SQIVND (reference sequence). This CDR3 comprises 17 residues. V dropped 3 bases and J dropped 4 bases, with 18 bases sitting between them. Using reference TRBV19 and TRBJ2-2 for the parts outside the CDR3, the full variable domain is DGGITQSPKYLFRKEGQNVTLSCEQNLNHDAMYWYRQDPGQGLRLIYYSQIVNDFQKGDIAEGYSVSREKKESFPLTVTSAQKNPTAFYLCASSIWGVRGFTGELFFGEGSRLTVL.

This clonotype was counted a single time. This chain uses TRBV7-9 with TRBJ1-4, with D hard to call. V gave up 6 bases and J gave up 6 bases, with 5 bases separating them. The length of the CDR3 is 11 residues. CDR1 and CDR2 (germline): SEHNR, FQNEAQ (reference sequence). CDR3 loop: CASRIHEKLFF. CDR3 DNA: TGTGCCAGCAGGATACATGAAAAACTGTTTTTT.

The V call is TRBV6-6, the J call TRBJ2-2; possible D gene TRBD1, 5 bases. V lost 7 bases and J lost 1, with 7 bases in between. Germline CDR1 reads MNHNY; CDR2 reads SVGAGI (reference sequence). This CDR3 spans 13 amino acids. CDR3 sequence: CASTGQNTGELFF. CDR3 nucleotide sequence: TGTGCCAGCACCGGACAGAACACCGGGGAGCTGTTTTTT.